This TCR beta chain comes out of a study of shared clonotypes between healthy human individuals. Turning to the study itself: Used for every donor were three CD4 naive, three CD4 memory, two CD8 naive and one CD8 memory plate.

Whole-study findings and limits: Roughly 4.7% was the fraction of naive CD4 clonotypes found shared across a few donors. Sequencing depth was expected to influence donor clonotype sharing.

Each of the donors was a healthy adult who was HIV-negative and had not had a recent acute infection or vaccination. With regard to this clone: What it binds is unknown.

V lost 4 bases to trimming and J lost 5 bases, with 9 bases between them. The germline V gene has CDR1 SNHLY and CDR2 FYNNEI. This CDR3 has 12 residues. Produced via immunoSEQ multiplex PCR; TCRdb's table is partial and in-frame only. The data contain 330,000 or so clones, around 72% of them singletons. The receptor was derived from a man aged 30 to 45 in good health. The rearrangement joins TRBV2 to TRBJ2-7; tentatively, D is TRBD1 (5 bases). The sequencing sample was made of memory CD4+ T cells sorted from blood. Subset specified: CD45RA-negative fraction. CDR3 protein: CASSVGRDEQYF. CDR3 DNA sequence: TGTGCCAGCAGTGTGGGCAGGGACGAGCAGTACTTC.